This T cell receptor beta chain was captured by sequencing in a study of T cells in Graves' hyperthyroidism and ophthalmopathy. From RNA transcripts, TCR beta CDR3 regions were amplified. In the first-round RT-PCR of the TCR CDR3, the HTBI primer set was used. TCRdb reprocessed the multiplex PCR reads with MiXCR, giving one entry per CDR3 protein. The sample records roughly 380,000 distinct CDR3 sequences, 14% being singletons. Study-wide findings and caveats: The majority of expanded thyroid clonotypes above 0.001 also appeared in blood.

Subjects aged 18 to 65 presented with newly diagnosed hyperthyroidism of less than 2 months' duration. Based on clinical symptoms, serum thyroxine and TRAb, thyroid ultrasound and orbital computed tomography, diagnoses were reached. Only a few counts were recorded for this clonotype. The antigen remains undetermined. A clone one base away is much larger, so this may be a read error. The CDR3 has 14 amino acids. V lost 7 bases to trimming and J lost 7 bases; unmatched junction nucleotides: 10. Germline V gene data show CDR1 as GTSNPN and CDR2 as SVGIG (reference sequence). The J gene is TRBJ2-2, the V gene TRBV30; 9 bases are shared with TRBD2. The sequencing sample was made of blood. The TCR originated in a woman in her fifties or sixties with Graves' hyperthyroidism. CDR3 DNA: TGTGCCTCCCCCAGGACTAGCGCGAGCGGGGAGCTGTTTTTT. As protein: CASPRTSASGELFF.